The clone carrying this T cell receptor beta chain was seen a few times. Its antigen is as yet unknown. General study results and limits: Tumor Tregs overlapped most with tumor, then blood, naive CD4+ cells.

TCRdb analysed the 5' RACE reads with MiXCR anew, one entry per CDR3 protein. Of over 8,500 distinct CDR3 sequences in the sample, around 36% were seen once. Cells sorted as Tregs were CD4+, CD25+ and CD127-/low. Trimming stripped 1 base from V and 0 bases from J, with 8 bases between. The CDR3 runs 15 residues. The chain is built from TRBV12-3 or TRBV12-4 and TRBJ2-3; D perhaps matches TRBD1 (5 bases). This TCR was recovered from a female donor with breast cancer. The sample taken for sequencing was Tregs sorted from blood. Here the CDR3 reads CASSLEGSSTDTQYF. DNA of the CDR3: TGTGCCAGCAGTTTAGAGGGGTCTAGCACAGATACGCAGTATTTT.